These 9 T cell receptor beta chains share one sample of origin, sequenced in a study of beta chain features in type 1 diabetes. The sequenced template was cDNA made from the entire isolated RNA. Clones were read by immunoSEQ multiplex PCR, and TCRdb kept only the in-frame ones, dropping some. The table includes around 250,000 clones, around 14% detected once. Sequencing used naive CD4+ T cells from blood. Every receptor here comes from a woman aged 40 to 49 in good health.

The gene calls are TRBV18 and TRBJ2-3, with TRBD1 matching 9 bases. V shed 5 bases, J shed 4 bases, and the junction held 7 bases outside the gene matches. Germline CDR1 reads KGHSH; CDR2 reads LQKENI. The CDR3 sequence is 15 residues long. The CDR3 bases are TGTGCCAGCTCAATTAGGACAGGGGATTCAGATACGCAGTATTTT. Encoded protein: CASSIRTGDSDTQYF.

As DNA, the CDR3 is TGTGCCAGCAGCATCGGGACGGGAGATAGTAACGAGCAGTACTTC. As protein: CASSIGTGDSNEQYF. The chain joins TRBV5-4 to TRBJ2-7, with D possibly matching TRBD2 (6 bases). Germline assignment: CDR1 SGHNT and CDR2 YYREEE (reference sequence). CDR3 size: 15 residues. V was trimmed by 4 bases and J by 5 bases, leaving 19 bases between them.

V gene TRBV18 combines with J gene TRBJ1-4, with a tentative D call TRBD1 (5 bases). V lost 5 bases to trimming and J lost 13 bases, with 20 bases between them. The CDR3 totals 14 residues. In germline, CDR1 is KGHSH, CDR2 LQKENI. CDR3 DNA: TGTGCCAGCTCAGGAGTCTCTGAGACAGCTGGACTGTTTTTT. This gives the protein CASSGVSETAGLFF.

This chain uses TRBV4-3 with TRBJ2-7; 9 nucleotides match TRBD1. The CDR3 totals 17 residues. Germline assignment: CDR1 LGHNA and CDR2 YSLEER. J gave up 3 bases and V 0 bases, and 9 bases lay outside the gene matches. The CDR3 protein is CASSQELPGQGGYEQYF. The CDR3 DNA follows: TGCGCCAGCAGCCAAGAATTGCCGGGACAGGGAGGCTACGAGCAGTACTTC.

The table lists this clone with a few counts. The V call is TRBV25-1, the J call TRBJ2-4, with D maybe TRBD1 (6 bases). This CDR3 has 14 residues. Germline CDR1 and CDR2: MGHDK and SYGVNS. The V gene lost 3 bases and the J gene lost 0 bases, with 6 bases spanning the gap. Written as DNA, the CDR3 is TGTGCCAGCAGTGAGGGGGCAGCCAAAAACATTCAGTACTTC. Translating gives CASSEGAAKNIQYF.

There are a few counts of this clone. In nucleotides, the CDR3 is TGTGCCAGCAGTGCCTATGACTCGGGCACAGATACGCAGTATTTT. Protein: CASSAYDSGTDTQYF. The V gene is TRBV6-4, the J gene TRBJ2-3; D gene ambiguous. Germline assignment: CDR1 MRHNA and CDR2 SNTAGT. There are 15 residues in the CDR3. The germline V and J ends were trimmed by 4 bases and 1 base, with 12 bases remaining between them.

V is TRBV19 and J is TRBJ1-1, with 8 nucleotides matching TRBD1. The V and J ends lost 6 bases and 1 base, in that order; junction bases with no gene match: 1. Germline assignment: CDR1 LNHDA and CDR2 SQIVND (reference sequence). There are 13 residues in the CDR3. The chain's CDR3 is CASRDRANTEAFF. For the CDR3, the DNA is TGTGCCAGTAGGGACAGGGCGAACACTGAAGCTTTCTTT.

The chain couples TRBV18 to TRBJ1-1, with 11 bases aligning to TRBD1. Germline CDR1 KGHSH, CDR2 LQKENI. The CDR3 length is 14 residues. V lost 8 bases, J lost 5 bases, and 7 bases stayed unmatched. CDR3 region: CASAPDRGHTEAFF. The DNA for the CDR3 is TGTGCCAGCGCCCCGGACAGGGGGCATACTGAAGCTTTCTTT.

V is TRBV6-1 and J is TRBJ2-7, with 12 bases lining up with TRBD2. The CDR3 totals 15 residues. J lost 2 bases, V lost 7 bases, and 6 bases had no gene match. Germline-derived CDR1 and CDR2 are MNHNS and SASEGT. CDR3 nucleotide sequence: TGTGCCAGCATCATCGCTAGCGGGGGGGCCTACGAGCAGTACTTC. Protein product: CASIIASGGAYEQYF.